This TCR beta chain was captured by sequencing in a study of technical replicates of blood from a handful of donors. With 7 bases removed from V and 0 bases from J, the gap between germline ends came to 12 bases. Germline values: CDR1 MNHEY, CDR2 SVGAGI. The CDR3 length is 14 residues. Profiling relied on immunoSEQ multiplex PCR, and the TCRdb table lists in-frame clones only, not all of them. The data hold 76,000 or so clones, with 91% observed a single time. The TCR was taken from a human donor in good health. The chain combines TRBV6-5 with TRBJ1-1, with D possibly TRBD1 on 6 matching bases. What was sequenced was T cells isolated from PBMCs. CDR3 DNA: TGTGCCAGCATGCAGGGGATCTTGAACACTGAAGCTTTCTTT. It codes for CASMQGILNTEAFF.